These 17 T cell receptor beta chains were sequenced from one sample in a study of cytomegalovirus exposure and HLA in healthy donors. PCR amplification relied on 60 Vbeta primers (plus 13 Jbeta primers). Sequenced by immunoSEQ multiplex PCR; TCRdb stores in-frame clones only, minus some. The sample contains more than 150,000 clones, over 75% of which appear only once. What was sequenced was PBMCs. These receptors came from a man between 50 and 59 years old in good health and CMV-seropositive.

The chain uses TRBV28 and TRBJ2-1; tentatively, D is TRBD1 (6 bases). Looked up from germline, CDR1 is MDHEN and CDR2 is SYDVKM. The CDR3 runs 15 residues. Trimming cost V 6 bases and J 5 bases, with 17 bases left between them. The CDR3 loop reads CASRPSRGIHNEQFF. In nucleotides, the CDR3 is TGTGCCAGCAGGCCGAGCAGGGGTATCCACAATGAGCAGTTCTTC.

V gene TRBV19 combines with J gene TRBJ2-2, with D possibly being TRBD2 (6 bases). The CDR3 totals 15 residues. Germline CDR1 LNHDA, CDR2 SQIVND (reference sequence). V lost 1 base and J 5 bases, leaving 11 bases between the germline ends. CDR3 in DNA: TGTGCCAGTAGTATAGTGCGGGGAAATACCGGGGAGCTGTTTTTT. It is translated as CASSIVRGNTGELFF. The entire variable domain, with the rest obtained from reference TRBV19 and TRBJ2-2, is as follows: DGGITQSPKYLFRKEGQNVTLSCEQNLNHDAMYWYRQDPGQGLRLIYYSQIVNDFQKGDIAEGYSVSREKKESFPLTVTSAQKNPTAFYLCASSIVRGNTGELFFGEGSRLTVL.

The chain is built from TRBV4-2 and TRBJ2-3; 8 nucleotides line up with TRBD2. Looked up from germline, CDR1 is LGHNA and CDR2 is YNFKEQ. V shed 4 bases and J 1 base; nucleotides not matched to a gene: 1. The CDR3 length is 14 residues. CDR3 amino acids: CASSLSGGTDTQYF. The CDR3 DNA sequence: TGTGCCAGCAGCCTTAGCGGGGGCACAGATACGCAGTATTTT.

The chain has TRBV27 and TRBJ2-5; 9 bases agree with TRBD1. J was trimmed by 6 bases and V by 4 bases; bases with no gene match: 6. The CDR3 consists of 14 residues. CDR1 and CDR2 from the germline V gene are MNHEY and SMNVEV (reference sequence). The CDR3 sequence is CASSSTGGAKTQYF. For the CDR3, the DNA is TGTGCCAGCAGTTCAACAGGGGGCGCGAAGACCCAGTACTTC.

Comment on this clone: Other DNA sequences in this sample translate to the same CDR3. The CDR3 nucleotides read TGTGCCAGCAGCTTGACAGGGGGCACTGAAGCTTTCTTT. Its translation is CASSLTGGTEAFF. The chain couples TRBV7-8 to TRBJ1-1, with 9 bases lining up with TRBD1. The V and J ends lost 3 bases and 4 bases, in that order; junction bases with no gene match: 0. Germline V gives CDR1 SGHVS, CDR2 FQNEAQ. CDR3 size: 13 residues.

The V call is TRBV11-2, the J call TRBJ2-7; 8 bases map to TRBD1. Germline CDR1 SGHAT, CDR2 FQNNGV. With 6 bases clipped from V and 2 bases from J, the junction kept 6 bases outside the gene matches. The CDR3 totals 14 residues. CDR3 DNA: TGTGCCAGCAGGAAGCCGGGACAGGCCTACGAGCAGTACTTC. It specifies CASRKPGQAYEQYF.

This chain uses TRBV11-3 with TRBJ2-3; D is uncertain. This CDR3 is 14 amino acids long. Trimming removed 0 bases at V and 4 bases at J, with 8 bases between. Germline V gene sequence: CDR1 SGHNT, CDR2 YENEEA. DNA for the CDR3: TGTGCCAGCAGCTTAGAGAGGCTAGCAGATACGCAGTATTTT. Its translation is CASSLERLADTQYF.

The chain is built from TRBV5-1 and TRBJ1-6; 11 bases map to TRBD1. With 4 bases clipped from V and 5 bases from J, the junction kept 5 bases outside the gene matches. The CDR3 is 16 residues long. Germline CDR1 is SGHRS and CDR2 is YFSETQ. CDR3 nucleotides: TGCGCCAGCAGCCCCGGACAGGGGGCTCATAATTCACCCCTCCACTTT. It translates to CASSPGQGAHNSPLHF.

The CDR3: CASSLAGRASDWRATEAFF. The CDR3 bases are TGCGCCAGCAGCTTGGCCGGTCGGGCCTCGGATTGGAGGGCCACTGAAGCTTTCTTT. The chain combines TRBV5-1 with TRBJ1-1; the D is unclear. Trimming left V 0 bases short and J 4 bases short, with 25 bases between. The CDR3 length is 19 residues. Per the germline V gene, CDR1 is SGHRS and CDR2 is YFSETQ.

The V call is TRBV30, the J call TRBJ1-1, with D tentatively TRBD1 (6 bases). The CDR3 is 13 amino acids. Trimming removed 0 bases at V and 10 bases at J, with 15 bases between. Germline lookup yields CDR1 GTSNPN and CDR2 SVGIG (reference sequence). The CDR3 DNA follows: TGTGCCTGGAGTGTTGTCAGGGGACTAGGAGCTTTCTTT. It translates to CAWSVVRGLGAFF.

This rearrangement joins TRBV10-3 to TRBJ2-7; perhaps TRBD1 as D (6 bases). Deletions cut 0 bases from V and 2 bases from J, with 11 bases between. This CDR3 has 15 amino acids. Germline values: CDR1 ENHRY, CDR2 SYGVKD. The CDR3 here is CAISESEQGTYEQYF. The CDR3 DNA follows: TGTGCCATCAGTGAGTCGGAACAGGGAACCTACGAGCAGTACTTC.

V gene TRBV5-1 combines with J gene TRBJ1-3, with no clear D. The CDR3 covers 13 residues. The ends were cut back, 8 bases at V and 0 bases at J, with 9 bases in the middle. From germline, CDR1 is SGHRS and CDR2 YFSETQ. This CDR3 reads CASRLSSGNTIYF. CDR3 nucleotide sequence: TGCGCCAGTCGACTCAGCTCTGGAAACACCATATATTTT.

V usage is TRBV27 and J usage is TRBJ1-5; the match to TRBD1 covers 7 bases. The CDR3 sequence is 16 residues long. Germline V gene sequence: CDR1 MNHEY, CDR2 SMNVEV (reference sequence). The V and J ends lost 5 bases and 7 bases, in that order; junction bases with no gene match: 14. For the CDR3, the DNA is TGTGCCAGCAGTCGCACCAGGGGGATCCTTCCCCAGCCCCAGCATTTT. This sequence encodes CASSRTRGILPQPQHF.

J is TRBJ2-3 and V is TRBV5-6, with 8 bases lining up with TRBD2. Trimming cost V 1 base and J 4 bases; bases outside gene matches: 5. This CDR3 is built from 15 residues. CDR1 and CDR2 from the germline V gene are SGHDT and YYEEEE. The CDR3 reads CASSLYGRVSDTQYF. The CDR3 bases are TGTGCCAGCAGCTTGTACGGGAGGGTTTCAGATACGCAGTATTTT.

The chain links TRBV9 to TRBJ2-4, with unresolved D. Germline CDR1 reads SGDLS; CDR2 reads YYNGEE. The CDR3 has 14 amino acids. V was shortened by 0 bases and J by 5 bases, with 9 bases between the two germline ends. The CDR3 loop is CASSVDPGQNIQYF. The CDR3 DNA sequence: TGTGCCAGCAGCGTAGACCCAGGCCAAAACATTCAGTACTTC.

The chain recombines TRBV5-4 with TRBJ2-1, with 7 bases fitting TRBD2. The V gene end was trimmed by 1 base and the J gene end by 6 bases; junction bases not matched to a gene: 13. The CDR3 runs to 17 residues. Germline values: CDR1 SGHNT, CDR2 YYREEE (reference sequence). CDR3 DNA: TGTGCCAGCAGCTTGAGGCGGGGGAAACAAGGGCGCAATGAGCAGTTCTTC. It translates to CASSLRRGKQGRNEQFF.

Concerning this clone: Its ends do not fully match the called genes, so a read error is possible. The chain couples TRBV7-9 to TRBJ2-6, with D possibly matching TRBD2 (7 bases). Germline V lookup: CDR1 SEHNR, CDR2 FQNEAQ (reference sequence). This CDR3 contains 17 residues. CDR3 coding DNA: TGTTCCAGCAGCTTAGGGGGGGAATCGACCGGGGCCAACGTCCTGACTTTC. Translating it yields CSSSLGGESTGANVLTF.